The 9 T cell receptor beta chains reported below all come from one sample, sequenced in a study of molecular identifiers for immune sequencing clone quantification. TCRdb reprocessed the PCR reads via MiXCR and lists one record per CDR3 protein. The sample carries fewer than 100,000 distinct CDR3 sequences, roughly 21% recorded once. The sample consisted of naive CD8+ T cells from blood, with Jurkat cell RNA spiked in. Subset noted: FACS-sorted CD8+CD4-CCR7+CD45RA+ naive T cells. These receptors were taken from a human donor in good health. Some libraries in this study had Jurkat cell RNA spiked in.

This clonotype was detected many times. The chain recombines TRBV6-5 with TRBJ2-3; 7 nucleotides align to TRBD2. V was pared by 2 bases and J by 5 bases, with 10 bases of the junction left unmatched. CDR1 MNHEY and CDR2 SVGAGI come from the germline V gene. This CDR3 has 16 residues. For the CDR3, the DNA is TGTGCCAGCAGTTACACCGCGGGAGTTGGGGGAGATACGCAGTATTTT. Its translation: CASSYTAGVGGDTQYF.

This clonotype was detected a few times. One end of the junction is discordant with germline, which a read error may explain. The rearrangement links TRBV7-6 to TRBJ1-4; no clear D. The CDR3 totals 15 residues. In germline, CDR1 is SGHVS, CDR2 FNYEAQ. The CDR3 bases are TGTGCCAGCAGGCCTAGCCTGGCAACTAATGAAAAACTGGTTTTT. Translating gives CASRPSLATNEKLVF.

This clonotype was picked up many times. The V gene is TRBV20-1, the J gene TRBJ1-1; 10 nucleotides align to TRBD1. CDR1 is DFQATT, CDR2 SNEGSKA, per germline (reference sequence). J gave up 3 bases and V 6 bases, and 16 bases lay outside the gene matches. The CDR3 covers 17 residues. Here the CDR3 DNA reads TGCAGTGCAGAGGACAGGGGGAACAAATTTGGGTACACTGAAGCTTTCTTT. Translating it yields CSAEDRGNKFGYTEAFF.

This clonotype showed up many times. V usage is TRBV5-1 and J usage is TRBJ2-7, with 8 bases aligning to TRBD2. Germline V gives CDR1 SGHRS, CDR2 YFSETQ. The ends lost 4 bases at V and 2 bases at J; junction bases unmatched: 11. The CDR3 runs to 16 residues. CDR3 protein: CASSGVSSGSTYEQYF. CDR3 in DNA: TGCGCCAGCAGCGGAGTCTCTAGCGGGTCAACCTACGAGCAGTACTTC.

Ten or more counts support this clonotype. The chain employs TRBV5-5 and TRBJ2-7, with 8 bases lining up with TRBD1. Germline CDR1 and CDR2: SGHKS and YYEKEE (reference sequence). After removal of 3 bases from V and 4 bases from J, the junction contained 3 bases not matched to a gene. The CDR3 contains 13 residues. The CDR3 region is CASSSGTGYEQYF. The DNA of the CDR3 is TGTGCCAGCAGCTCCGGGACAGGATACGAGCAGTACTTC.

Only one count was recorded for this clonotype. This may stem from a read error, because a much larger clone lies one nucleotide away. The V gene is TRBV5-3, the J gene TRBJ1-5; D possibly corresponds to TRBD1 (5 bases). TRBV5-3 is classed as an ORF, of uncertain function. The CDR3 is 14 amino acids. Trimming pared 8 bases from V and 3 bases from J, leaving 15 bases between. This CDR3 reads CASSKRGDNQPQHF. CDR3 nucleotide sequence: TGTGCCAGCAGCAAACGGGGCGACAATCAGCCCCAGCATTTT.

This clonotype was seen ten or more times. CDR3 sequence reads: CASSYGAGDTEAFF. CDR3 nucleotides: TGTGCCAGCAGTTACGGGGCGGGGGACACTGAAGCTTTCTTT. This chain connects TRBV6-5 to TRBJ1-1, with D tentatively TRBD1 (5 bases). V lost 2 bases and J lost 3, with 10 bases in between. The CDR3 covers 14 residues. CDR1 and CDR2 from the germline V gene are MNHEY and SVGAGI.

The chain joins TRBV11-2 to TRBJ2-5; D gene unclear. Trimming removed 1 base from V and 5 bases from J, with 2 bases in between. The CDR3 covers 11 residues. Per the germline V gene, CDR1 is SGHAT and CDR2 is FQNNGV. The CDR3 nucleotides read TGTGCCAGCAGCTTAGTTGAGACCCAGTACTTC. It codes for CASSLVETQYF. Drawing the rest from reference TRBV11-2 and TRBJ2-5, the complete variable domain is EAGVAQSPRYKIIEKRQSVAFWCNPISGHATLYWYQQILGQGPKLLIQFQNNGVVDDSQLPKDRFSAERLKGVDSTLKIQPAKLEDSAVYLCASSLVETQYFGPGTRLLVL.

Comments on this clonotype: A much larger clone differs by one base, so this may be a read error. V is TRBV27 and J is TRBJ2-7; 7 nucleotides agree with TRBD1. The CDR3 is 13 residues long. Germline V CDR1 and CDR2: MNHEY, SMNVEV (reference sequence). The CDR3: CAGSIIQGYEQYF. The CDR3 bases are TGTGCCGGCAGTATAATACAGGGGTACGAGCAGTACTTC.